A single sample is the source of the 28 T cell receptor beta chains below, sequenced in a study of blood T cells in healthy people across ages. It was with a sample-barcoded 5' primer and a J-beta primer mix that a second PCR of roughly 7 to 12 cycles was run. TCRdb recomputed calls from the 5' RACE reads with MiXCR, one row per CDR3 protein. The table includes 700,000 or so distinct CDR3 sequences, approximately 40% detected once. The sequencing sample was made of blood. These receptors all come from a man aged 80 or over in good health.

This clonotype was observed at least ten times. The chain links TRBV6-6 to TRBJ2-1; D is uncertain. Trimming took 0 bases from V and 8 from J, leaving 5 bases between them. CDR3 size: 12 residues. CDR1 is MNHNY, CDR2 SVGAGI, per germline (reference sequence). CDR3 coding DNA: TGTGCCAGCAGTTACTCGGTGGATGAGCAGTTCTTC. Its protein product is CASSYSVDEQFF.

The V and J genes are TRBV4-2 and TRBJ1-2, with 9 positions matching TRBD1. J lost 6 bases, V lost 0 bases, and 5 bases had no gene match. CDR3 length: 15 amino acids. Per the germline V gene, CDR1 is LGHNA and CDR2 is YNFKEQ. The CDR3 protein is CASSQDRTGAHGYTF. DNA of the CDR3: TGTGCCAGCAGCCAAGATAGGACAGGGGCCCATGGCTACACCTTC.

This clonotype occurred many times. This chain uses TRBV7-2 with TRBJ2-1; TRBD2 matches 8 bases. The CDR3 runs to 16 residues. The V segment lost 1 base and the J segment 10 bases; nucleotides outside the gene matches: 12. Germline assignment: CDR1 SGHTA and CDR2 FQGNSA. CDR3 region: CASSLGRRASGREQFF. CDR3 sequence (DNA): TGTGCCAGCAGCTTAGGCCGCCGGGCTAGCGGGCGAGAGCAGTTCTTC.

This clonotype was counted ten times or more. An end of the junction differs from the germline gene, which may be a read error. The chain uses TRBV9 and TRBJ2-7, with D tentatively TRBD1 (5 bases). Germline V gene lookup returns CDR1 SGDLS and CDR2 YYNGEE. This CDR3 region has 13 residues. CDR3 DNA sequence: TGCGCCAGCAGTGTTGACAGCTCCTACGAGCAGTACTTC. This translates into CASSVDSSYEQYF.

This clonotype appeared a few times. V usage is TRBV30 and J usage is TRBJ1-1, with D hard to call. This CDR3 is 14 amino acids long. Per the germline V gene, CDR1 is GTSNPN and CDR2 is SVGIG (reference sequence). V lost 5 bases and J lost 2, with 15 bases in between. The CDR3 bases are TGTGCCTGGGGTCTTCAACCCCTCAACACTGAAGCTTTCTTT. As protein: CAWGLQPLNTEAFF.

CDR3 bases: TGTGCCAGCAGAGCGACAGGGAATGGTGGGACTGAAGCTTTCTTT. Protein sequence: CASRATGNGGTEAFF. The chain couples TRBV6-6 to TRBJ1-1; 7 bases are shared with TRBD1. The CDR3 sequence is 15 residues long. Germline V gives CDR1 MNHNY, CDR2 SVGAGI (reference sequence). V shed 6 bases and J 5 bases; nucleotides not matched to a gene: 12.

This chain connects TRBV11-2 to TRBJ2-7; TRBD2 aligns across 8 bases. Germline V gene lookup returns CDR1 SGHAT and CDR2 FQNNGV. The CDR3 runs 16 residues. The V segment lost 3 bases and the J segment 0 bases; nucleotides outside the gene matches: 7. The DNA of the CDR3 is TGTGCCAGCAGCTTTCTAATAGCGGGGAGCTCCTACGAGCAGTACTTC. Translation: CASSFLIAGSSYEQYF.

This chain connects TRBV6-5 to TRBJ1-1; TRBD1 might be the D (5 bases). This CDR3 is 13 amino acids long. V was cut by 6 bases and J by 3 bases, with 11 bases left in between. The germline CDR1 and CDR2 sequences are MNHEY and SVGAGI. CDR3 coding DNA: TGTGCCAGCAGACTCAGGGTGCACACTGAAGCTTTCTTT. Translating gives CASRLRVHTEAFF.

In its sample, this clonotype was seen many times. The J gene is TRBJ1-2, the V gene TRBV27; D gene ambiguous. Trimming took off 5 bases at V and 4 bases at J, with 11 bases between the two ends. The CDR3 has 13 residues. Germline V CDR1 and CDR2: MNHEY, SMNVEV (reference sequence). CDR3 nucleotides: TGTGCCAGCAGTGCTGCCTCGCTCTATGGCTACACCTTC. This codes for CASSAASLYGYTF.

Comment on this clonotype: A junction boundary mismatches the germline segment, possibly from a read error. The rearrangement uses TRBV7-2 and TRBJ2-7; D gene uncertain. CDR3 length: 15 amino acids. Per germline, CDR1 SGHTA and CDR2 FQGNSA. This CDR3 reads CASSLDASGNYEQYF. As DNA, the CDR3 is TGTGCCAGCAGTTTAGATGCTAGTGGGAACTACGAGCAGTACTTC.

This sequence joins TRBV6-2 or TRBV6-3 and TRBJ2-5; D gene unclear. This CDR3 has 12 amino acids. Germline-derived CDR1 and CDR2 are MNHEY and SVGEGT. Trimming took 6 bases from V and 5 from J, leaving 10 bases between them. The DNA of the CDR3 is TGTGCCAGCAGCTTTACCGAGGAGACCCAGTACTTC. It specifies CASSFTEETQYF.

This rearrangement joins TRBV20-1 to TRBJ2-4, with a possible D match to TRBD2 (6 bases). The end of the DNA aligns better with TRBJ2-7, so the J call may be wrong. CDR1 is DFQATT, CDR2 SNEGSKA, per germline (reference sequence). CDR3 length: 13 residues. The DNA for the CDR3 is TGCAGTGCTAGAATGGCGGGGTCCTACGAGCAGTACTTC. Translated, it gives CSARMAGSYEQYF.

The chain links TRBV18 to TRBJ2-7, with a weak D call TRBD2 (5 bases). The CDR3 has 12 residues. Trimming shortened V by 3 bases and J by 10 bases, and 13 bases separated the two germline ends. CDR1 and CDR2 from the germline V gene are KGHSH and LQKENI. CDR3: CASSPNLAIQYF. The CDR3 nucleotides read TGTGCCAGCTCACCGAATCTAGCCATACAGTACTTC. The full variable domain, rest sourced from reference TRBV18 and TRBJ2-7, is NAGVMQNPRHLVRRRGQEARLRCSPMKGHSHVYWYRQLPEEGLKFMVYLQKENIIDESGMPKERFSAEFPKEGPSILRIQQVVRGDSAAYFCASSPNLAIQYFGPGTRLTVT.

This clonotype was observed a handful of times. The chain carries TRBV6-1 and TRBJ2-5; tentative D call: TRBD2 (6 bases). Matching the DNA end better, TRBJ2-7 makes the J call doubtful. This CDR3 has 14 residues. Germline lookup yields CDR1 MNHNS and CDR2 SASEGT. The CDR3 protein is CASSETGVGYEQYF. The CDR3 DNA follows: TGTGCCAGCAGTGAGACGGGGGTGGGCTACGAGCAGTACTTC.

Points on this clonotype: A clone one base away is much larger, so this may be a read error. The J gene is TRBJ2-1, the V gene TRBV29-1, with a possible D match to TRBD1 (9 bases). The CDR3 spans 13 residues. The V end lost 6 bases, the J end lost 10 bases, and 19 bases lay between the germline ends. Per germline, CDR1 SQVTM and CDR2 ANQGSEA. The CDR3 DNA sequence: TGCAGCGTCGGGAGGGACAGGGAATACGAGCAGTTCTTC. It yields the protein CSVGRDREYEQFF.

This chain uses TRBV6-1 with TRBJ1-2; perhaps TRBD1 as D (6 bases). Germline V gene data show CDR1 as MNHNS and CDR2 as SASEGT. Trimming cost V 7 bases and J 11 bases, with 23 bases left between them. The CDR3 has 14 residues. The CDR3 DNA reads TGTGCCAGCAATCCCACCACAGGGCCGTACACATACACCTTC. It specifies CASNPTTGPYTYTF.

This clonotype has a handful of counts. DNA of the CDR3: TGTGCCAGCAGCAACCGGGACAGGGGGCGCAGTCATGGCTACACCTTC. It specifies CASSNRDRGRSHGYTF. The chain carries TRBV7-9 and TRBJ1-2; TRBD1 matches 12 bases. In germline, CDR1 is SEHNR, CDR2 FQNEAQ (reference sequence). CDR3 length: 16 residues. With V trimmed by 5 bases and J by 6 bases, 10 bases remained unmatched.

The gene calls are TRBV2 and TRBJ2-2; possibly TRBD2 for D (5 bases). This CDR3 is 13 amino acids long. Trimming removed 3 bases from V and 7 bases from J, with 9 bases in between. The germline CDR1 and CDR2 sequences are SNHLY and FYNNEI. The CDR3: CASSDNRDGELFF. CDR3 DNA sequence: TGTGCCAGCAGTGACAACCGGGACGGGGAGCTGTTTTTT.

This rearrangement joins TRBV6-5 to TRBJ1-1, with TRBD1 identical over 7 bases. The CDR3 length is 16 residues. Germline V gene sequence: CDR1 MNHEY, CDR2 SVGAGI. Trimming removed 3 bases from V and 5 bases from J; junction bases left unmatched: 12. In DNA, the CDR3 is TGTGCCAGCAGTTATGGGGCCGGGACAGAGATTACTGAAGCTTTCTTT. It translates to CASSYGAGTEITEAFF.

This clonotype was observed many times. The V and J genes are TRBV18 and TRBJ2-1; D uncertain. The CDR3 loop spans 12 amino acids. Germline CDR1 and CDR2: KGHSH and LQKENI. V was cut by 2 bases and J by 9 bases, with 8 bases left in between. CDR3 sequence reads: CASSPSGVEQFF. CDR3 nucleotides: TGTGCCAGCTCACCATCTGGGGTTGAGCAGTTCTTC.

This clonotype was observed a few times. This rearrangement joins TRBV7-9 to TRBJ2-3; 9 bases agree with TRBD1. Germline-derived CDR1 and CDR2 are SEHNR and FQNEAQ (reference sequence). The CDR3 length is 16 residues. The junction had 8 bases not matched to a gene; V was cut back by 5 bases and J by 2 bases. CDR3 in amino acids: CASSGRDRVSTDTQYF. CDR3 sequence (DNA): TGTGCCAGCAGCGGCCGGGACAGGGTATCCACAGATACGCAGTATTTT.

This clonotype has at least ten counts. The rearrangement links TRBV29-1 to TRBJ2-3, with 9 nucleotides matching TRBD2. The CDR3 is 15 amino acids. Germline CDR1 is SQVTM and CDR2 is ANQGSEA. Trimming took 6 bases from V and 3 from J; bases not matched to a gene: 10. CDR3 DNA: TGCAGCGTCGCACAGACTAGCGGAATAACAGATACGCAGTATTTT. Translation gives CSVAQTSGITDTQYF.

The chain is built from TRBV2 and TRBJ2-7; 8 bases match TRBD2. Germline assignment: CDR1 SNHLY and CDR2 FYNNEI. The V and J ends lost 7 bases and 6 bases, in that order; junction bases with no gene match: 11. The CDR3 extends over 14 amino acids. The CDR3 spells CASILKAGEGEQYF. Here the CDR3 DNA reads TGTGCCAGCATCTTAAAAGCGGGAGAAGGCGAGCAGTACTTC.

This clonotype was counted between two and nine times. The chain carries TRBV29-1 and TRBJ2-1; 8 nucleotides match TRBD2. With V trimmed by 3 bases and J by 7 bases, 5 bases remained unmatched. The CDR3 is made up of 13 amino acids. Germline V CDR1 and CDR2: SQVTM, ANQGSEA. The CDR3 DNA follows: TGCAGCGTTGATGGCGGGGGGCGTAATGAGCAGTTCTTC. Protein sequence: CSVDGGGRNEQFF.

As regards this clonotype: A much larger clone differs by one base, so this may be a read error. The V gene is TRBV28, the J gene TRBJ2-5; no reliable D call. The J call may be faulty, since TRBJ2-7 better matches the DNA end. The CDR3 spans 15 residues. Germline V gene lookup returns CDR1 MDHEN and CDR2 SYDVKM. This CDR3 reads CASSTPGATSYEQYF. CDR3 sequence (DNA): TGTGCCAGCTCCACACCAGGCGCGACTTCCTACGAGCAGTACTTC.

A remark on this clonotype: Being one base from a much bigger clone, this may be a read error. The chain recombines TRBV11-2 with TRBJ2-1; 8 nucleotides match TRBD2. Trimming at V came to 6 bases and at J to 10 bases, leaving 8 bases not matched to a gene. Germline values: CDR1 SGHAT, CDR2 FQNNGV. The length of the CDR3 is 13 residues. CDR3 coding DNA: TGTGCCAGCAGTCACGGGGGGGACTACGAGCAGTTCTTC. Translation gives CASSHGGDYEQFF.

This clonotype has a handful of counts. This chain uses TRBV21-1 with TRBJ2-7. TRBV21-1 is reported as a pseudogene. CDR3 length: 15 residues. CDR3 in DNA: TGTGCCAGCAGCAAAAAGTACAAGGAGTTCTACGAGCAGTACTTC. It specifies CASSKKYKEFYEQYF.

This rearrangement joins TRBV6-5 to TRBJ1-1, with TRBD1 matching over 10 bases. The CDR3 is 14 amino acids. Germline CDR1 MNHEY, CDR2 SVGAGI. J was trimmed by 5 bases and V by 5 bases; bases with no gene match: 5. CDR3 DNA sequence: TGTGCCAGCAGTCCGGGACAGGGGTGGACTGAAGCTTTCTTT. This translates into CASSPGQGWTEAFF.